These 15 T cell receptor beta chains came from one sample sequenced in a study of blood T cells in healthy people across ages. A sample-barcoded 5' primer and a J-beta primer mix were used in a second PCR of about 7 to 12 cycles. TCRdb independently ran MiXCR on the 5' RACE reads; one entry per CDR3 protein. The table records 800,000 or so distinct CDR3 sequences, about 42% of them present only once. The source material was blood. These TCRs come from a man older than 75 in good health.

This chain links TRBV28 with TRBJ1-4; 10 bases line up with TRBD1. The CDR3 is made up of 14 amino acids. V was clipped by 4 bases and J by 8 bases; unmatched bases: 4. From germline, CDR1 is MDHEN and CDR2 SYDVKM. The CDR3 nucleotides are TGTGCCAGCAGTTCGCCGGGACAGGGGGAAAAACTGTTTTTT. This gives the protein CASSSPGQGEKLFF.

This clonotype was detected ten times or more. The chain joins TRBV12-3 or TRBV12-4 to TRBJ2-5; 11 positions agree with TRBD2. CDR3 length: 15 residues. The ends lost 3 bases at V and 4 bases at J; junction bases unmatched: 4. The CDR3 reads CASSFRTSGSETQYF. The CDR3 nucleotides are TGTGCCAGCAGTTTTAGGACTAGCGGGTCAGAGACCCAGTACTTC.

Notes on this clonotype: A much larger clone lies one base from this, so it may be a read error. The V call is TRBV20-1, the J call TRBJ2-5; D ambiguous. TRBJ2-1 matches the DNA end more closely, so the J call is doubtful. This CDR3 region has 13 residues. Germline CDR1 reads DFQATT; CDR2 reads SNEGSKA (reference sequence). The CDR3 DNA follows: TGCAGTGCCCCTAAGGATATACAAGAGACCCAGTTCTTC. Translated: CSAPKDIQETQFF.

About this clonotype itself: One end of the junction does not line up with germline, which may come from a read error. The CDR3 coding sequence is TGCAACGTTGAAGGCGGAGGGCGCGGAGATACGCAGTATTTT. Residues: CNVEGGGRGDTQYF. The chain combines TRBV29-1 with TRBJ2-3; D is possibly TRBD2 (6 bases). CDR1 is SQVTM and CDR2 is ANQGSEA in the germline V gene. The CDR3 has 14 residues.

The sample holds a few counts of this clonotype. V usage is TRBV24-1 and J usage is TRBJ2-3, with D maybe TRBD1 (5 bases). The CDR3 runs to 16 residues. V shed 3 bases and J shed 2 bases, with 14 bases lying between them. Per germline, CDR1 KGHDR and CDR2 SFDVKD. CDR3 in DNA: TGTGCCACCAGTGATAAGCAGGGCACTCACACAGATACGCAGTATTTT. Its translation is CATSDKQGTHTDTQYF.

The CDR3 reads CSVVQVYNQPQHF. The CDR3 region has the DNA TGCAGCGTTGTCCAGGTTTACAATCAGCCCCAGCATTTT. The V and J genes are TRBV29-1 and TRBJ1-5; D uncertain. Germline CDR1 reads SQVTM; CDR2 reads ANQGSEA. This CDR3 has 13 amino acids. Trimming stripped 4 bases from V and 3 bases from J, with 10 bases between. Full variable domain (outside the CDR3, taken from reference TRBV29-1 and TRBJ1-5): SAVISQKPSRDICQRGTSLTIQCQVDSQVTMMFWYRQQPGQSLTLIATANQGSEATYESGFVIDKFPISRPNLTFSTLTVSNMSPEDSSIYLCSVVQVYNQPQHFGDGTRLSIL.

There are a few counts of this clonotype. This rearrangement joins TRBV20-1 to TRBJ2-5, with TRBD2 as a possible D gene (5 bases). V lost 0 bases, J lost 4 bases, and 15 bases lay in between. The CDR3 runs to 15 residues. The V gene's germline CDR1 is DFQATT and CDR2 SNEGSKA (reference sequence). The CDR3 reads CSARDPAFGVETQYF. The CDR3 DNA sequence: TGCAGTGCTAGAGATCCAGCATTCGGGGTAGAGACCCAGTACTTC.

As for this clonotype: A much larger clone is a single base away; this may be a read error. V gene TRBV29-1 combines with J gene TRBJ2-7; 8 nucleotides match TRBD2. V lost 4 bases and J lost 7; bases outside the gene matches: 12. This CDR3 is built from 14 residues. Looked up from germline, CDR1 is SQVTM and CDR2 is ANQGSEA. The CDR3 DNA is TGCAGCGTTGGAGGCGGGAGGAAAGGCAATGAGCAGTACTTC. It encodes CSVGGGRKGNEQYF.

The chain has TRBV7-2 and TRBJ2-1; D remains ambiguous. The CDR3 is made up of 18 amino acids. Trimming pared 5 bases from V and 4 bases from J, leaving 24 bases between. In germline, CDR1 is SGHTA, CDR2 FQGNSA. CDR3 DNA sequence: TGTGCCAGCAGCCCCATCTCCGACTGGCGCCGTCTTTACAATGAGCAGTTCTTC. Translated: CASSPISDWRRLYNEQFF.

This clonotype was detected only a few times. The chain joins TRBV12-3 or TRBV12-4 to TRBJ1-5; no definite D call. This CDR3 has 14 residues. V lost 3 bases and J lost 0, with 6 bases in between. As DNA, the CDR3 is TGTGCCAGCAGTTTGGCCTATAGCAATCAGCCCCAGCATTTT. This codes for CASSLAYSNQPQHF.

This clonotype was observed a few times. It may be a read error: a sequence one base away is much more abundant. The CDR3 nucleotides read TGTGCCAGCAGTTACGAGCAGGGGGGTTCGATCAATGAGCAGTACTTC. This encodes CASSYEQGGSINEQYF. This chain connects TRBV6-2 or TRBV6-3 to TRBJ2-5; possibly TRBD1 for D (7 bases). Germline CDR1 MNHEY, CDR2 SVGEGT. The CDR3 has 16 residues. V was pared by 2 bases and J by 11 bases, with 24 bases between.

This chain links TRBV5-6 with TRBJ2-1; the D call may be TRBD1 or TRBD2 (6 bases each). The germline gives CDR1 SGHDT, CDR2 YYEEEE. V was trimmed by 2 bases and J by 7 bases, leaving 16 bases between them. The CDR3 loop spans 15 amino acids. In nucleotides, the CDR3 is TGTGCCAGCAGCTTCCTCCAGGGGAGGACGAATGAGCAGTTCTTC. Residues: CASSFLQGRTNEQFF.

This clonotype was recorded a few times. In DNA, the CDR3 is TGTGCCAGCAGTCCCCCGGGGTTGCGGCCCCAGCATTTT. Residues: CASSPPGLRPQHF. The rearrangement uses TRBV27 and TRBJ1-5; D call uncertain. Germline values: CDR1 MNHEY, CDR2 SMNVEV (reference sequence). The CDR3 totals 13 residues. V was shortened by 5 bases and J by 9 bases, with 14 bases between the two germline ends.

This clonotype was detected a few times. The V call is TRBV20-1, the J call TRBJ1-5; 8 nucleotides align to TRBD1. J was trimmed by 4 bases and V by 2 bases; bases with no gene match: 4. The CDR3 has 14 residues. Per germline, CDR1 DFQATT and CDR2 SNEGSKA (reference sequence). The CDR3 coding sequence is TGCAGTGCTAGACGGACAGGGACTAATCAGCCCCAGCATTTT. Its protein is CSARRTGTNQPQHF.

The rearrangement uses TRBV10-2 and TRBJ2-1; no definite D call. The V gene lost 3 bases and the J gene lost 9 bases, with 9 bases spanning the gap. CDR1 and CDR2 from the germline V gene are WSHSY and SAAADI. CDR3 length equals 12 residues. CDR3 protein: CASSEGASEQFF. The CDR3 DNA reads TGCGCCAGCAGTGAAGGTGCGAGTGAGCAGTTCTTC.